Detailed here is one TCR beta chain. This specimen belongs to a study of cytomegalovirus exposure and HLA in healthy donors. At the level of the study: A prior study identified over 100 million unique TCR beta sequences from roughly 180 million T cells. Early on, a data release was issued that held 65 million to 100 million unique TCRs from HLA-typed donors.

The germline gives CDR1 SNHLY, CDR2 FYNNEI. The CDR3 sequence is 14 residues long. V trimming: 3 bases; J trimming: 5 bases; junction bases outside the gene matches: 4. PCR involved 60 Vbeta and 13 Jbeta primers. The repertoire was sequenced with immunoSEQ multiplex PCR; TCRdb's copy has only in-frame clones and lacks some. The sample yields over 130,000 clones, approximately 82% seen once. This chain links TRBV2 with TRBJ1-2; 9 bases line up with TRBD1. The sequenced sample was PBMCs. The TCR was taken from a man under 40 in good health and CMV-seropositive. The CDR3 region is CASSEDRGVYGYTF. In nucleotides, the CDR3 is TGTGCCAGCAGTGAGGACAGGGGAGTTTATGGCTACACCTTC.